Shown below are 14 T cell receptor beta chains from a single sample sequenced in a study of shared clonotypes between healthy human individuals. Clones were sequenced by immunoSEQ multiplex PCR, and TCRdb holds only the in-frame ones, with some missing. The profile shows just over 2,000,000 clones, about 95% of them singletons. The naive CD8 population came from CD45RO-negative cells selected for CCR7, without terminally differentiated effector memory CD45RA+ cells. The specimen was naive CD8+ T cells sorted from blood. Receptors were obtained from a man between 18 and 35 years old in good health.

A word on this clone: The germline gene is not matched at one end of the junction; a read error may be the cause. This chain connects TRBV6-5 to TRBJ2-7, with D perhaps matching TRBD2 (6 bases). Germline-derived CDR1 and CDR2 are MNHEY and SVGAGI. This CDR3 is 16 amino acids long. DNA of the CDR3: TGTGCCAGCAGTTACTATATTACCGGGAGCGCCTACGAGCAGTATTTC. This gives the protein CASSYYITGSAYEQYF.

This clone was seen only once. The genes are TRBV6-1 and TRBJ1-5; D perhaps matches TRBD1 (6 bases). Germline lookup yields CDR1 MNHNS and CDR2 SASEGT. Trimming left V 6 bases short and J 7 bases short, with 13 bases between. This CDR3 region has 13 residues. The CDR3 nucleotides read TGTGCCAGCAGGGGACACTCCAGGCAGCCCCAGCATTTT. Its translation is CASRGHSRQPQHF.

The chain couples TRBV2 to TRBJ2-7, with D perhaps matching TRBD1 or TRBD2 (7 bases each). Per the germline V gene, CDR1 is SNHLY and CDR2 is FYNNEI. The CDR3 length is 13 residues. The V gene lost 6 bases and the J gene lost 7 bases, with 16 bases spanning the gap. CDR3 bases: TGTGCCAGCAGCGGCCAGGGGGGGTTTGAGCAGTACTTC. It encodes CASSGQGGFEQYF.

This clone has a single count. The genes are TRBV6-5 and TRBJ1-4; possible D gene TRBD1, 5 bases. Germline CDR1 and CDR2: MNHEY and SVGAGI. V was pared by 4 bases and J by 10 bases, with 13 bases between. There are 13 residues in the CDR3. CDR3 nucleotide sequence: TGTGCCAGCAGTTGGGGGACTGGGGGAAAACTGTTTTTT. It specifies CASSWGTGGKLFF.

This clone has just one count. The chain recombines TRBV29-1 with TRBJ2-7; D gene unclear. The CDR3 has 13 residues. The germline CDR1 and CDR2 sequences are SQVTM and ANQGSEA. Trimming pared 0 bases from V and 3 bases from J, leaving 9 bases between. The CDR3 region is CSVEEPPYYEQYF. The CDR3 DNA follows: TGCAGCGTTGAAGAACCTCCCTACTACGAGCAGTACTTC.

Turning to this clone: Other DNA sequences within the sample encode an identical CDR3. This rearrangement joins TRBV5-4 to TRBJ1-1; 10 bases fit TRBD1. The trim removed 0 bases at V and 4 bases at J, leaving 0 bases unmatched. There are 14 residues in the CDR3. CDR1 and CDR2 (germline): SGHNT, YYREEE (reference sequence). In nucleotides, the CDR3 is TGTGCCAGCAGCTTGGGGACAGGGGGCACTGAAGCTTTCTTT. Translation: CASSLGTGGTEAFF.

This sequence joins TRBV4-1 and TRBJ2-3, with D tentatively TRBD1 or TRBD2 (5 bases each). The CDR3 length is 14 residues. Trimming removed 1 base from V and 5 bases from J, with 10 bases in between. Per germline, CDR1 MGHRA and CDR2 YSYEKL. Here the CDR3 DNA reads TGCGCCAGCAGCCAAGGGGGGTACGGAGATACGCAGTATTTT. Translated: CASSQGGYGDTQYF.

J is TRBJ2-2 and V is TRBV21-1; the tabulated D call, TRBD1, remains unverified against the DNA. TRBV21-1 is a known pseudogene. The CDR3 length is 13 residues. The CDR3 DNA follows: TGTGCCTCCGGACAAGGGAACACCGGGGAGCTGTTTTTT. Protein: CASGQGNTGELFF.

This clone has only one observation. The chain links TRBV28 to TRBJ1-4; D not resolved. Germline assignment: CDR1 MDHEN and CDR2 SYDVKM. The CDR3 runs 10 residues. V shed 10 bases and J shed 8 bases, with 8 bases lying between them. CDR3 nucleotides: TGTGCCACCTCCCTCGAAAAACTGTTTTTT. The encoded protein is CATSLEKLFF.

The chain joins TRBV5-1 to TRBJ1-4; tentative D call: TRBD1 (5 bases). Per the germline V gene, CDR1 is SGHRS and CDR2 is YFSETQ. Trimming took off 1 base at V and 5 bases at J, with 9 bases between the two ends. The CDR3 spans 14 residues. CDR3 in amino acids: CASSLLAGNEKLFF. The CDR3 DNA sequence: TGCGCCAGCAGCTTGTTGGCAGGGAATGAAAAACTGTTTTTT.

The CDR3: CASSFIRGLNEKLFF. The DNA of the CDR3 is TGTGCCAGCAGTTTTATCCGGGGTCTTAATGAAAAACTGTTTTTT. The chain uses TRBV27 and TRBJ1-4; D is undetermined. Germline CDR1 MNHEY, CDR2 SMNVEV (reference sequence). The length of the CDR3 is 15 residues. V lost 3 bases to trimming and J lost 4 bases, with 12 bases between them.

The chain is built from TRBV2 and TRBJ2-5; 9 nucleotides agree with TRBD1. With V trimmed by 8 bases and J by 5 bases, 6 bases remained unmatched. Germline assignment: CDR1 SNHLY and CDR2 FYNNEI. CDR3 size: 13 residues. The DNA of the CDR3 is TGTGCCAGCCTGGGCGACAGGGGGGAGACCCAGTACTTC. It codes for CASLGDRGETQYF. The full variable domain, in which reference TRBV2 and TRBJ2-5 provide the parts outside the CDR3, is EPEVTQTPSHQVTQMGQEVILRCVPISNHLYFYWYRQILGQKVEFLVSFYNNEISEKSEIFDDQFSVERPDGSNFTLKIRSTKLEDSAMYFCASLGDRGETQYFGPGTRLLVL.

V gene TRBV15 combines with J gene TRBJ1-1, with 7 bases matching TRBD1. The CDR3 has 15 residues. The trim removed 0 bases at V and 9 bases at J, leaving 10 bases unmatched. CDR1 is LNHNV and CDR2 is YYDKDF in the germline V gene (reference sequence). The DNA of the CDR3 is TGTGCCACCAGCAGAGATTTTGGACAGGAGAACAAAGCTTTCTTT. Translating it yields CATSRDFGQENKAFF.

J is TRBJ1-4 and V is TRBV7-9; D call uncertain. From germline, CDR1 is SEHNR and CDR2 FQNEAQ (reference sequence). This CDR3 region has 13 residues. V gave up 6 bases and J gave up 5 bases, with 10 bases separating them. The CDR3 coding sequence is TGTGCCAGCAGTCCCGAGGTGAATGAAAAACTGTTTTTT. Translating gives CASSPEVNEKLFF.